The 26 T cell receptor beta chains reported below all come from one sample, sequenced in a study of cytomegalovirus exposure and HLA in healthy donors. A multiplex PCR was run with 60 Vbeta primers and 13 Jbeta primers. Clones were read by immunoSEQ multiplex PCR, and TCRdb kept only the in-frame ones, dropping some. The sample has some 200,000 clones; approximately 78% are singletons. Material for sequencing was PBMCs. These receptors were taken from a woman under 30 in good health and CMV-seronegative.

With regard to this clone: Other nucleotide sequences in the sample specify the same CDR3. This sequence joins TRBV4-2 and TRBJ1-5, with 10 nucleotides matching TRBD1. This CDR3 comprises 17 residues. Looked up from germline, CDR1 is LGHNA and CDR2 is YNFKEQ. V shed 4 bases, J shed 0 bases, and the junction held 6 bases outside the gene matches. The CDR3 DNA follows: TGTGCCAGCAGCCGTGGACAGGGGGGGAATAGCAATCAGCCCCAGCATTTT. It is translated as CASSRGQGGNSNQPQHF.

The chain employs TRBV7-2 and TRBJ2-3; D uncertain. This CDR3 comprises 14 residues. Germline loops: CDR1 SGHTA, CDR2 FQGNSA. V lost 1 base, J lost 2 bases, and 7 bases lay in between. CDR3 residues: CASSLVGDTDTQYF. The CDR3 DNA is TGTGCCAGCAGCTTAGTTGGAGACACAGATACGCAGTATTTT.

The chain recombines TRBV7-2 with TRBJ2-1, with D possibly being TRBD2 (6 bases). Deletions cut 6 bases from V and 5 bases from J, with 20 bases between. CDR3 size: 16 residues. Germline V gene sequence: CDR1 SGHTA, CDR2 FQGNSA. The DNA for the CDR3 is TGTGCCAGCAGTCCTACGGGAGCGCTCATGAACAATGAGCAGTTCTTC. This translates into CASSPTGALMNNEQFF.

This chain connects TRBV28 to TRBJ2-3; TRBD2 is a possible D gene (6 bases). Trimming took 4 bases from V and 1 from J, leaving 12 bases between them. Germline V gives CDR1 MDHEN, CDR2 SYDVKM. The CDR3 loop spans 15 amino acids. The CDR3 nucleotides read TGTGCCAGCAGTTCCTCGGGAGTGGGCACAGATACGCAGTATTTT. Residues: CASSSSGVGTDTQYF. Full variable domain (remainder filled in from reference TRBV28 and TRBJ2-3): DVKVTQSSRYLVKRTGEKVFLECVQDMDHENMFWYRQDPGLGLRLIYFSYDVKMKEKGDIPEGYSVSREKKERFSLILESASTNQTSMYLCASSSSGVGTDTQYFGPGTRLTVL.

This sequence joins TRBV7-9 and TRBJ2-1; 11 bases align to TRBD2. CDR1 is SEHNR, CDR2 FQNEAQ, per germline (reference sequence). V trimming: 5 bases; J trimming: 2 bases; junction bases outside the gene matches: 2. The CDR3 runs to 15 residues. CDR3 DNA: TGTGCCAGCAGCCAACTAGCGGGGGCCTACAATGAGCAGTTCTTC. Translated: CASSQLAGAYNEQFF.

The V and J genes are TRBV5-4 and TRBJ2-7; 8 bases agree with TRBD2. The CDR3 covers 17 residues. After removal of 1 base from V and 2 bases from J, the junction contained 11 bases not matched to a gene. Germline CDR1 is SGHNT and CDR2 is YYREEE (reference sequence). The CDR3: CASSLLALAGSTYEQYF. DNA for the CDR3: TGTGCCAGCAGCTTGTTAGCGCTAGCGGGCTCCACCTACGAGCAGTACTTC.

This chain connects TRBV30 to TRBJ1-5; 9 nucleotides match TRBD1. With V trimmed by 3 bases and J by 3 bases, 9 bases remained unmatched. Germline CDR1 reads GTSNPN; CDR2 reads SVGIG (reference sequence). CDR3 length: 16 amino acids. For the CDR3, the DNA is TGTGCCTGGAGCGGTCCGGGACAGGGTTACAATCAGCCCCAGCATTTT. This gives the protein CAWSGPGQGYNQPQHF.

This clone was recorded once. V usage is TRBV11-2 and J usage is TRBJ1-2; D gene unclear. The CDR3 has 14 amino acids. The germline gives CDR1 SGHAT, CDR2 FQNNGV. Trimming removed 0 bases at V and 7 bases at J, with 12 bases between. The CDR3, as DNA: TGTGCCAGCAGCTTAGATCTGGTAGGCGGTGGCTACACCTTC. This codes for CASSLDLVGGGYTF.

This sequence joins TRBV4-3 and TRBJ1-1; 10 bases are shared with TRBD1. The CDR3 contains 15 residues. Looked up from germline, CDR1 is LGHNA and CDR2 is YSLEER. Losses at the gene ends were 6 bases for V and 4 bases for J; bases not matched to a gene: 8. The CDR3 DNA reads TGCGCCAGCAGGGCGGACAGGGGGTTGAGCACTGAAGCTTTCTTT. It yields the protein CASRADRGLSTEAFF.

The rearrangement uses TRBV15 and TRBJ2-7; TRBD2 matches at 7 bases. This CDR3 contains 14 residues. Per the germline V gene, CDR1 is LNHNV and CDR2 is YYDKDF (reference sequence). Unmatched junction bases numbered 6, after V lost 4 bases and J lost 3 bases. In DNA form, the CDR3 reads TGTGCCACCAGCACCGGACTAGATGGCTACGAGCAGTACTTC. Protein sequence: CATSTGLDGYEQYF.

This clone was counted a single time. The chain has TRBV19 and TRBJ2-7, with TRBD2 matching 14 bases. Germline-derived CDR1 and CDR2 are LNHDA and SQIVND (reference sequence). This CDR3 is 15 amino acids long. CDR3 DNA: TGTGCCAGTAGGGCCCCGGGACTAGCGGGAGAAAGGTGGTTTGTC. It yields the protein CASRAPGLAGERWFV.

V is TRBV7-2 and J is TRBJ1-3; 7 nucleotides line up with TRBD1. J lost 4 bases, V lost 3 bases, and 12 bases had no gene match. The CDR3 is 17 amino acids. Germline assignment: CDR1 SGHTA and CDR2 FQGNSA. The DNA for the CDR3 is TGTGCCAGCAGCTTCCCCCCGACAGGGTTCTTCGGAAACACCATATATTTT. It translates to CASSFPPTGFFGNTIYF.

The chain uses TRBV29-1 and TRBJ2-3, with TRBD1 as a possible D gene (7 bases). The germline gives CDR1 SQVTM, CDR2 ANQGSEA. The V end lost 4 bases, the J end lost 1 base, and 24 bases lay between the germline ends. This CDR3 has 18 residues. CDR3 nucleotides: TGCAGCGTTGGGGGACAGATAGCACTAGCAACTGGCACAGATACGCAGTATTTT. As protein: CSVGGQIALATGTDTQYF.

In this sample, this clone turned up once. V usage is TRBV30 and J usage is TRBJ2-7; 9 nucleotides line up with TRBD1. Germline CDR1 and CDR2: GTSNPN and SVGIG (reference sequence). V shed 1 base, J shed 4 bases, and the junction held 5 bases outside the gene matches. The CDR3 runs 14 residues. DNA for the CDR3: TGTGCCTGGAGTGGCCGGGACAGGGAGTACGAGCAGTACTTC. Translating gives CAWSGRDREYEQYF.

The chain couples TRBV21-1 to TRBJ2-1; whether TRBD2, the table's D call, matches the DNA was not checked. TRBV21-1 corresponds to a pseudogene. CDR3 length: 18 amino acids. The CDR3 protein is CASSKVGTSGLSYNEQFF. DNA for the CDR3: TGTGCCAGCAGCAAAGTCGGGACTAGCGGCTTATCCTACAATGAGCAGTTCTTC.

The chain combines TRBV19 with TRBJ1-2, with unresolved D. The CDR3 sequence is 18 residues long. Germline V lookup: CDR1 LNHDA, CDR2 SQIVND (reference sequence). Trimming cost V 1 base and J 6 bases, with 24 bases left between them. The CDR3 coding sequence is TGTGCCAGTAGTATAGCCCCGTCCCTCATCACCCTAGGCAATGGCTACACCTTC. This codes for CASSIAPSLITLGNGYTF.

The genes are TRBV7-2 and TRBJ2-7, with 10 bases matching TRBD1. This CDR3 contains 18 residues. V shed 5 bases, J shed 2 bases, and the junction held 15 bases outside the gene matches. CDR1 SGHTA and CDR2 FQGNSA come from the germline V gene. CDR3 residues: CASSTQASGTGAAYEQYF. In DNA, the CDR3 is TGTGCCAGCAGCACCCAAGCGTCCGGGACAGGGGCCGCCTACGAGCAGTACTTC.

The V gene is TRBV7-9, the J gene TRBJ1-2, with 9 bases identical to TRBD1. In germline, CDR1 is SEHNR, CDR2 FQNEAQ (reference sequence). The CDR3 contains 15 residues. The V gene end was trimmed by 4 bases and the J gene end by 6 bases; junction bases not matched to a gene: 9. The CDR3, as DNA: TGTGCCAGCAGCTCACTAACAGGGGGCGAGGATGGCTACACCTTC. The encoded protein is CASSSLTGGEDGYTF. Based on the CDR3 plus reference TRBV7-9 and TRBJ1-2, the full variable domain is DTGVSQNPRHKITKRGQNVTFRCDPISEHNRLYWYRQTLGQGPEFLTYFQNEAQLEKSRLLSDRFSAERPKGSFSTLEIQRTEQGDSAMYLCASSSLTGGEDGYTFGSGTRLTVV.

The chain employs TRBV7-2 and TRBJ2-3; a possible D gene is TRBD2 (6 bases). Germline lookup yields CDR1 SGHTA and CDR2 FQGNSA. V lost 5 bases and J lost 6, with 15 bases in between. The CDR3 extends over 14 amino acids. This chain's CDR3 is CASSPGLSQDTQYF. The CDR3 DNA follows: TGTGCCAGCAGCCCGGGACTCTCCCAGGATACGCAGTATTTT.

The chain has TRBV28 and TRBJ2-7; the D gene is possibly TRBD2 (6 bases). The V gene lost 5 bases and the J gene lost 2 bases, with 13 bases spanning the gap. The CDR3 runs to 14 residues. Germline V gene sequence: CDR1 MDHEN, CDR2 SYDVKM. The CDR3 DNA is TGTGCCAGCAGTACCGACGGGGGTCCCTACGAGCAGTACGTC. This sequence encodes CASSTDGGPYEQYV.

As regards this clone: The germline gene is not matched at one end of the junction; a read error may be the cause. This chain connects TRBV7-2 to TRBJ2-5, with 12 nucleotides matching TRBD1. CDR3 length: 15 residues. Germline V gene lookup returns CDR1 SGHTA and CDR2 FQGNSA. CDR3 protein: CASSLVFGTGGHRNF. The DNA of the CDR3 is TGTGCCAGCAGCTTAGTTTTTGGGACAGGGGGCCACCGTAACTTC.

The chain employs TRBV4-2 and TRBJ1-2, with D hard to call. V gave up 0 bases and J gave up 7 bases, with 9 bases separating them. The CDR3 loop spans 13 amino acids. The germline gives CDR1 LGHNA, CDR2 YNFKEQ. As DNA, the CDR3 is TGTGCCAGCAGCCAAGATCTAGCCAGTGGCTACACCTTC. Encoded protein: CASSQDLASGYTF.

The chain has TRBV4-3 and TRBJ2-1; 11 bases match TRBD1. CDR3 length: 16 amino acids. Germline trimming cut 0 bases from V and 7 bases from J; bases unmatched to any gene: 5. CDR1 and CDR2 from the germline V gene are LGHNA and YSLEER. CDR3: CASSQDRTGGSNEQFF. The CDR3 bases are TGCGCCAGCAGCCAAGATAGGACAGGGGGCTCTAATGAGCAGTTCTTC.

Points on this clone: Germline and junction disagree at one end, which may indicate a read error. The V call is TRBV5-4, the J call TRBJ2-1; 7 nucleotides match TRBD1. Germline V gives CDR1 SGHNT, CDR2 YYREEE (reference sequence). The CDR3 length is 16 residues. CDR3 loop: CANSLGVRDSLNEQFF. The DNA for the CDR3 is TGTGCCAACAGCTTGGGGGTTCGGGACAGCCTCAATGAGCAGTTCTTC.

The gene calls are TRBV19 and TRBJ1-2, with D tentatively TRBD1 (6 bases). The CDR3 has 13 amino acids. The V and J ends lost 4 bases and 4 bases respectively, with 10 bases between them. CDR1 and CDR2 (germline): LNHDA, SQIVND (reference sequence). The CDR3 spells CASSRDIGYGYTF. The CDR3 coding sequence is TGTGCCAGTAGTAGGGACATCGGCTATGGCTACACCTTC.

A note on this clone: Different DNA sequences within this sample yield the same CDR3. The chain combines TRBV28 with TRBJ2-7, with TRBD2 as a possible D gene (6 bases). Trimming shortened V by 3 bases and J by 3 bases, and 9 bases separated the two germline ends. There are 13 residues in the CDR3. CDR1 is MDHEN and CDR2 is SYDVKM in the germline V gene. The CDR3 DNA reads TGTGCCAGCAGTTTGGCGGGAAGCTACGAGCAGTACTTC. It specifies CASSLAGSYEQYF.